Listed below are T cell receptor beta chains from one sample, sequenced in a study of neurological immune-mediated disorders. TCRdb processed the 5' RACE reads anew with MiXCR; each CDR3 protein has one entry. The repertoire holds roughly 24,000 distinct CDR3 sequences, with approximately 13% as singletons. Sequencing input: PBMCs. The receptors originated from a woman aged 55-70 years with HTLV-1-associated myelopathy (HAM/TSP). Each CDR3 is given with its conserved first and last residue. The D gene is left open where the match is weak. Size tells how often a clone was seen (once, few, many) or the class of an expanded clone, and some rows leave it out.

many TRBD2 TRBJ2-1 TRBV5-1 CASSLAGGAYNEQFF TGCGCCAGCAGCTTAGCGGGGGGGGCCTACAATGAGCAGTTCTTC
many TRBD1 TRBJ1-4 TRBV12-3/TRBV12-4 CASSSRQGGGEKLFF TGTGCCAGCAGTTCCCGACAGGGAGGTGGTGAAAAACTGTTTTTT
many . TRBJ2-2 TRBV20-1 CSASDRNTGELFF TGCAGTGCCTCGGACAGAAACACCGGGGAGCTGTTTTTT
many . TRBJ2-3 TRBV11-3 CASSSQGNQGDTQYF TGTGCCAGCAGCTCTCAGGGGAATCAAGGGGATACGCAGTATTTT
few TRBD2 TRBJ2-1 TRBV13 CASSTWTSGGNEQFF TGTGCCAGCAGCACCTGGACTAGCGGGGGTAATGAGCAGTTCTTC
many . TRBJ2-1 TRBV5-6 CASSLYGGALYNEQFF TGTGCCAGCAGCTTGTATGGGGGAGCCCTCTACAATGAGCAGTTCTTC
many TRBD1 TRBJ2-7 TRBV20-1 CSATYRDRGYYEQYF TGCAGTGCTACTTACCGGGACAGGGGTTACTACGAGCAGTACTTC
many . TRBJ2-1 TRBV24-1 CATQQAGGSYNEQFF TGTGCCACGCAGCAGGCGGGTGGCTCCTACAATGAGCAGTTCTTC
many TRBD1 TRBJ1-2 TRBV7-9 CASSSGGYGYTF TGTGCCAGCAGCTCAGGGGGTTATGGCTACACCTTC
. TRBD2 TRBJ2-7 TRBV25-1 CASSEAGVYEQYF TGTGCCAGCAGTGAGGCGGGAGTCTACGAGCAGTACTTC
many TRBD1 TRBJ1-1 TRBV5-5 CASSSRGTGFNTEAFF TGTGCCAGCAGCTCGAGAGGGACAGGGTTCAACACTGAAGCTTTCTTT
. TRBD1 TRBJ2-7 TRBV4-3 CASSPQTGLYEQYF TGCGCCAGCAGCCCCCAGACAGGGCTCTACGAGCAGTACTTC
many TRBD1 TRBJ2-7 TRBV14 CASSQDPGTGVGEQYF TGTGCCAGCAGCCAAGATCCCGGGACAGGGGTAGGCGAGCAGTACTTC
many . TRBJ1-4 TRBV29-1 CSVEGWGEKLFF TGCAGCGTGGAGGGGTGGGGTGAAAAACTGTTTTTT
many . TRBJ1-4 TRBV29-1 CSGTFGVINEKLFF TGCAGCGGGACCTTTGGGGTAATTAATGAAAAACTGTTTTTT